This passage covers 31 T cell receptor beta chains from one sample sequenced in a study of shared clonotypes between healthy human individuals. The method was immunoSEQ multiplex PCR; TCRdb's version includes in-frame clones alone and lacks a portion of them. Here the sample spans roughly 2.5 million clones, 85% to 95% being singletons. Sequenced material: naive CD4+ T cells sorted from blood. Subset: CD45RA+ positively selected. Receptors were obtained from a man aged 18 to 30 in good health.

Written as DNA, the CDR3 is TGTGCCAGCAGCCCCCGTGCGGACGCTGAGCAGTACTTC. Translation gives CASSPRADAEQYF. This rearrangement joins TRBV9 to TRBJ2-7; D not resolved. V was clipped by 4 bases and J by 7 bases, with 15 bases between them. The germline V gene encodes CDR1 SGDLS and CDR2 YYNGEE. The CDR3 runs 13 residues.

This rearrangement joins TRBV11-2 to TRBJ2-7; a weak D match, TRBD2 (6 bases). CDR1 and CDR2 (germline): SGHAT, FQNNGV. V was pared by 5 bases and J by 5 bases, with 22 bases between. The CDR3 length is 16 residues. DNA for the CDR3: TGTGCCAGCAGCCCAGGTAACTGGGTTGGAGGGGACGAGCAGTACTTC. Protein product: CASSPGNWVGGDEQYF.

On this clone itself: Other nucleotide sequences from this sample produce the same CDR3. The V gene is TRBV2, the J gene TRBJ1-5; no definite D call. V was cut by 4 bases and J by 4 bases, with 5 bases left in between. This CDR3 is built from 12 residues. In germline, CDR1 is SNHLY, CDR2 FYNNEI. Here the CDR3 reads CASSAGNQPQHF. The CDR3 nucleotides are TGTGCCAGCAGTGCCGGGAATCAGCCCCAGCATTTT.

The CDR3, as DNA: TGTGCCAGTAGTAAGGTTGAGGGCTACGAGCAGTACTTC. Amino acid sequence: CASSKVEGYEQYF. This chain joins TRBV19 and TRBJ2-7; TRBD2 might be the D (5 bases). The CDR3 runs to 13 residues. Trimming removed 4 bases at V and 3 bases at J, with 10 bases between. Germline CDR1 reads LNHDA; CDR2 reads SQIVND (reference sequence).

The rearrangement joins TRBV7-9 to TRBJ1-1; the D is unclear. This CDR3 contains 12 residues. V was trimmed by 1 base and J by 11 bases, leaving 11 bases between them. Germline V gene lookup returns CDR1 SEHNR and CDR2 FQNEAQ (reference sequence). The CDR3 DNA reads TGTGCCAGCAGCTTAGTTCAGGAGGAGGCTTTCTTT. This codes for CASSLVQEEAFF.

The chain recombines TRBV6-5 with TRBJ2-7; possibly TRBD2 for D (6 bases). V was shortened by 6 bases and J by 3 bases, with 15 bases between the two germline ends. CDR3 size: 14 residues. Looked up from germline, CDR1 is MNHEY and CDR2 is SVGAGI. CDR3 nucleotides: TGTGCCAGCAGAAGGGGCGGGGACGTCTACGAGCAGTACTTC. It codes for CASRRGGDVYEQYF.

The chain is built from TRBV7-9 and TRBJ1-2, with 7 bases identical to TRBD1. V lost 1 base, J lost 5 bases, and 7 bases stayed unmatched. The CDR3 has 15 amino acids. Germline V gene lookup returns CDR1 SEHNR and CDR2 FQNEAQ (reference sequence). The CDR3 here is CASSLGDSSQYGYTF. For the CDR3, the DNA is TGTGCCAGCAGCTTAGGGGACAGTAGCCAATATGGCTACACCTTC.

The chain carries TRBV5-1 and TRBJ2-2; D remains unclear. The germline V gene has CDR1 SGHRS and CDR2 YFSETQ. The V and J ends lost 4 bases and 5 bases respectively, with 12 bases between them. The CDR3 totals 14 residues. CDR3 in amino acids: CASSPLTGTGELFF. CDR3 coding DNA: TGCGCCAGCAGCCCCCTGACTGGTACCGGGGAGCTGTTTTTT.

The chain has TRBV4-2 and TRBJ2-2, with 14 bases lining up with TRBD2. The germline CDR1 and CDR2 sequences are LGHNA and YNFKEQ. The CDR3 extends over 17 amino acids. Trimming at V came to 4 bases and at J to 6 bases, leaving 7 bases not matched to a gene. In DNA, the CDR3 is TGTGCCAGCAGCCGCTCGACTAGCGGGGGGGCCGCCGGGGAGCTGTTTTTT. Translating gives CASSRSTSGGAAGELFF.

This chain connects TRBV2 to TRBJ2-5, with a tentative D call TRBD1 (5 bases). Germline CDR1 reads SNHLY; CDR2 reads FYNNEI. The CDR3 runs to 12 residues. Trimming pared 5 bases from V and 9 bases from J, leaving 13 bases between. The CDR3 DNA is TGTGCCAGCAGTCAAGGTCAGGGATCCCAGTACTTC. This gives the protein CASSQGQGSQYF. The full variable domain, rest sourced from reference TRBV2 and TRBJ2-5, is EPEVTQTPSHQVTQMGQEVILRCVPISNHLYFYWYRQILGQKVEFLVSFYNNEISEKSEIFDDQFSVERPDGSNFTLKIRSTKLEDSAMYFCASSQGQGSQYFGPGTRLLVL.

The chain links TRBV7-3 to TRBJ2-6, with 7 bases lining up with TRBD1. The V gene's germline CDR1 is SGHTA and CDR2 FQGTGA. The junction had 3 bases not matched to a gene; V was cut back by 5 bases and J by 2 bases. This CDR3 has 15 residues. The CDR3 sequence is CASSATGPGANVLTF. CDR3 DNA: TGTGCCAGCAGCGCGACAGGGCCTGGGGCCAACGTCCTGACTTTC.

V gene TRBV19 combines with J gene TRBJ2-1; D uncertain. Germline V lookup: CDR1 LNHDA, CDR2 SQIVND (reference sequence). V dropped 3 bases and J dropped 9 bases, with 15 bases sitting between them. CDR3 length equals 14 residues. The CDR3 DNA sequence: TGTGCCAGTAGTATCAGTCTAGTGGGAACTGAGCAGTTCTTC. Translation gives CASSISLVGTEQFF.

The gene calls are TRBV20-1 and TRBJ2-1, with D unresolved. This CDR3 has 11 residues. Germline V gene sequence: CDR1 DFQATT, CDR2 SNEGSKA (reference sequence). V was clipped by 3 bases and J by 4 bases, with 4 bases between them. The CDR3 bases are TGCAGTGCTAGTCAGTACAATGAGCAGTTCTTC. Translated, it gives CSASQYNEQFF.

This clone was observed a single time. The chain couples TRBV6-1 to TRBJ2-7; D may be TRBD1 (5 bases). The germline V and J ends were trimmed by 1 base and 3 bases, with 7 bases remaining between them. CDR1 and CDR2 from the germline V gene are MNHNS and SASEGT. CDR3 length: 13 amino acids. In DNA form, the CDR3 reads TGTGCCAGCAGTGAAGTTCAGGGCTACGAGCAGTACTTC. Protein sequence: CASSEVQGYEQYF.

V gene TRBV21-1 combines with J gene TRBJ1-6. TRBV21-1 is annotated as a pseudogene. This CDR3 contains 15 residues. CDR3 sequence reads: CASSRAGSSNSPLHF. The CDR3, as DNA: TGTGCCAGCAGCCGAGCGGGGAGTTCTAATTCACCCCTCCACTTT.

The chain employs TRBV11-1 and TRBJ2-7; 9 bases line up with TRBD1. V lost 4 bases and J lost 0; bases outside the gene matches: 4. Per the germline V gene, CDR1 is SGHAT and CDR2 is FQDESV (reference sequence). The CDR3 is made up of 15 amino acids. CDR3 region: CASSSDRGYSYEQYF. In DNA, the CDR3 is TGTGCCAGCAGCTCGGACAGGGGATACTCCTACGAGCAGTACTTC. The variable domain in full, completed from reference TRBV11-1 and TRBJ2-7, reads EAEVAQSPRYKITEKSQAVAFWCDPISGHATLYWYRQILGQGPELLVQFQDESVVDDSQLPKDRFSAERLKGVDSTLKIQPAELGDSAMYLCASSSDRGYSYEQYFGPGTRLTVT.

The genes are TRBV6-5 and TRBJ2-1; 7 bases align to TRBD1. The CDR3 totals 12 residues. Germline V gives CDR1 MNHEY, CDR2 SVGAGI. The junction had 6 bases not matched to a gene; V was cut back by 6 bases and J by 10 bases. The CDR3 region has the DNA TGTGCCAGCAGCAGTCGGGGACAGGAGCAGTTCTTC. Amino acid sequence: CASSSRGQEQFF.

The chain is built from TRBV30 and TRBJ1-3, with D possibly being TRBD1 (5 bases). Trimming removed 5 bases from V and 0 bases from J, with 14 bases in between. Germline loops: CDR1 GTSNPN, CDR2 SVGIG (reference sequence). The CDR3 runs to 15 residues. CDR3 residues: CAWAGRQNSGNTIYF. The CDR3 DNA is TGTGCCTGGGCTGGGAGACAGAACTCTGGAAACACCATATATTTT. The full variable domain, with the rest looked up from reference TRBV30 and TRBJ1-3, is SQTIHQWPATLVQPVGSPLSLECTVEGTSNPNLYWYRQAAGRGLQLLFYSVGIGQISSEVPQNLSASRPQDRQFILSSKKLLLSDSGFYLCAWAGRQNSGNTIYFGEGSWLTVV.

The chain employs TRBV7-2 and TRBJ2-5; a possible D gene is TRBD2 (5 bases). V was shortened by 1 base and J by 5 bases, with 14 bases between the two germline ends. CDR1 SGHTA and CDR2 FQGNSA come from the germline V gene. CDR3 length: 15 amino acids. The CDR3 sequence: CASSLGSDGQETQYF. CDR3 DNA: TGTGCCAGCAGCTTAGGTAGCGACGGGCAGGAGACCCAGTACTTC.

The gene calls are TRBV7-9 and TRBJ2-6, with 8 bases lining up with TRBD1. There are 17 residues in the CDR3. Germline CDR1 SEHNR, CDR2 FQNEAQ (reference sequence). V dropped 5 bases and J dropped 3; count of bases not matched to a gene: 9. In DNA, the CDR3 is TGTGCCAGCAGCCCTCCCGGGACAGGTGGTGGGGCCAACGTCCTGACTTTC. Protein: CASSPPGTGGGANVLTF.

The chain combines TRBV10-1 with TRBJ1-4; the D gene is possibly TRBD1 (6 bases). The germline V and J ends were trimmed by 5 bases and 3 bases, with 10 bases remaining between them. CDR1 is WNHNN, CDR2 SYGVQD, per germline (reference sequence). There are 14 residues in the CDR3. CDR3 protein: CASSSGEANEKLFF. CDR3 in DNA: TGCGCCAGCAGTTCAGGGGAGGCTAATGAAAAACTGTTTTTT.

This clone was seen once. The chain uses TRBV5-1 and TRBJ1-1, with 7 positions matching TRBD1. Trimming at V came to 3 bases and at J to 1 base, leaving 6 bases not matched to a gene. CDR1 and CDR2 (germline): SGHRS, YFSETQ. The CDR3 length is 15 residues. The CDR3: CASSSAGTANTEAFF. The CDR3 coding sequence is TGCGCCAGCAGCTCGGCCGGGACAGCGAACACTGAAGCTTTCTTT.

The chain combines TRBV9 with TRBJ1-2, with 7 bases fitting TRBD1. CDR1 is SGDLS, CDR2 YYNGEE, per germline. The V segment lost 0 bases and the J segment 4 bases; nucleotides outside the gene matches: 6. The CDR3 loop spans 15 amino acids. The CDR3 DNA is TGTGCCAGCAGCGTAGAGGCAGGGGGAAGCTATGGCTACACCTTC. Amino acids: CASSVEAGGSYGYTF.

The CDR3 DNA follows: TGCAGCGTAGTTACCGGGACAAAAAAATACGAGCAGTACTTC. Translating it yields CSVVTGTKKYEQYF. The V gene is TRBV29-1, the J gene TRBJ2-7, with TRBD1 as a possible D gene (6 bases). Per germline, CDR1 SQVTM and CDR2 ANQGSEA. V was shortened by 6 bases and J by 4 bases, with 19 bases between the two germline ends. The CDR3 runs to 14 residues.

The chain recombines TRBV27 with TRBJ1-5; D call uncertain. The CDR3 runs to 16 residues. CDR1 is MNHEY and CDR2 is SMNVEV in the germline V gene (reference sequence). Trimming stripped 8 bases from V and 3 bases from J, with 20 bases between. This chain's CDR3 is CASGPKGGRTNQPQHF. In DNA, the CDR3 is TGTGCCAGCGGACCGAAGGGCGGACGGACCAATCAGCCCCAGCATTTT.

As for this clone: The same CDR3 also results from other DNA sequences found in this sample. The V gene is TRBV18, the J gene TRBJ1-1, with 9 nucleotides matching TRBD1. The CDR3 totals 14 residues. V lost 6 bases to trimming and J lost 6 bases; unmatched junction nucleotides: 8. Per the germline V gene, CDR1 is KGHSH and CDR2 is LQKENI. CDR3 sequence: CASSPPGQGSEAFF. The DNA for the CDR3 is TGTGCCAGCTCTCCTCCGGGACAGGGCTCTGAAGCTTTCTTT.

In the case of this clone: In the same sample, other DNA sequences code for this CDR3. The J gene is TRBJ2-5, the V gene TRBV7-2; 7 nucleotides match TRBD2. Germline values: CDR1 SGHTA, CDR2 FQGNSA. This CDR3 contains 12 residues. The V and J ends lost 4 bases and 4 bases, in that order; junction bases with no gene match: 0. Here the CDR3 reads CASSSGGETQYF. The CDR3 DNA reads TGTGCCAGCAGCTCGGGGGGAGAGACCCAGTACTTC.

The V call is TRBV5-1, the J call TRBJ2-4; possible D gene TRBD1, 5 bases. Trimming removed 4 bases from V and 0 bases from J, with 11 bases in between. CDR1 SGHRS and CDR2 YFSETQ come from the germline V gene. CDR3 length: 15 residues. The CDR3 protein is CASSPDRVAKNIQYF. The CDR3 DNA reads TGCGCCAGCAGCCCCGACAGAGTAGCCAAAAACATTCAGTACTTC.

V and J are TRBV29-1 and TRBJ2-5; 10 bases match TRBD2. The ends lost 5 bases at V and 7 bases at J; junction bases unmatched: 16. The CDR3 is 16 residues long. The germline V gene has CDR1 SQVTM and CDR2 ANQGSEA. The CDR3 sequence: CSVPPRVAGGWGTQYF. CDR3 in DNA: TGCAGCGTTCCCCCCCGGGTAGCGGGAGGATGGGGGACCCAGTACTTC.

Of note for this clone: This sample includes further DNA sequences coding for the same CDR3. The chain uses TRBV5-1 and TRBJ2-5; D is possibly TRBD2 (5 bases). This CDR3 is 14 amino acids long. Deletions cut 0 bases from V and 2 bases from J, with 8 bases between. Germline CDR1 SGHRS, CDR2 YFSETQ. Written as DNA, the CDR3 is TGCGCCAGCAGCTTGGGTGGAGGACAAGAGACCCAGTACTTC. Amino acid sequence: CASSLGGGQETQYF.

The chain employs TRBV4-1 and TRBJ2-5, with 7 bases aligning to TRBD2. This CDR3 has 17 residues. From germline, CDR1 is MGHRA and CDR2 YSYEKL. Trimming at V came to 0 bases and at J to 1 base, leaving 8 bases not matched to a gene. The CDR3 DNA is TGCGCCAGCAGCCAAGATAAAGTAGCTAGCGGCCAAGAGACCCAGTACTTC. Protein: CASSQDKVASGQETQYF.